The clone carrying this TCR beta chain was recorded at least ten times. Its antigen is undetermined. MiXCR, run by TCRdb on the 5' RACE reads, gives a single entry per CDR3 protein. Of 150,000 to 200,000 distinct CDR3 sequences listed, roughly 6.2% are singletons. These data originate in a study of T cells after yellow fever vaccination. Study details: Low-cell-number fractions underwent preparation using SMART-Seq v4 Ultra Low Input.

Study-level points and caveats: Highly abundant clonotypes carried over from the bulk population could end up in FACS-sorted repertoires as contaminants.

Germline lookup yields CDR1 SGHTA and CDR2 FQGNSA. V shed 6 bases and J 1 base; nucleotides not matched to a gene: 1. This CDR3 comprises 13 residues. The origin of this receptor is a man aged 18 to 35 who received the YFV17D yellow fever vaccine. The chain joins TRBV7-2 to TRBJ2-3, with 7 bases lining up with TRBD2. The source material was CD4+ T cells sorted from PBMCs, sampled on the day of the first yellow fever vaccination. The chain's CDR3 is CASSGGGTDTQYF. The CDR3 nucleotides read TGTGCCAGCAGTGGGGGGGGCACAGATACGCAGTATTTT.